This T cell receptor beta chain is from a study of molecular identifiers for immune sequencing clone quantification. On this clonotype itself: A much more abundant neighbour one base away suggests this may be a read error. Given the absence of the conserved phenylalanine or tryptophan at the CDR3 end, a read error is likely.

TCRdb itself ran the PCR reads through MiXCR, one entry per CDR3 protein. The table shows approximately 590,000 distinct CDR3 sequences, with roughly 23% occurring only once. Germline V gives CDR1 SEHNR, CDR2 FQNEAQ (reference sequence). This CDR3 region has 14 residues. With 0 bases removed from V and 1 base from J, the gap between germline ends came to 6 bases. V and J are TRBV7-9 and TRBJ1-2; no firm D call. This clonotype originated in a human donor in good health. Some libraries in this study had Jurkat cell RNA spiked in. Sequences were obtained from naive CD8+ T cells from blood, with Jurkat cell RNA spiked in. Regarding subset: FACS-sorted CD8+CD4-CCR7+CD45RA+ naive T cells. The CDR3 protein is CASSLAGVNYGYTY. The CDR3 coding sequence is TGTGCCAGCAGCTTAGCAGGAGTTAACTATGGCTACACCTAC.